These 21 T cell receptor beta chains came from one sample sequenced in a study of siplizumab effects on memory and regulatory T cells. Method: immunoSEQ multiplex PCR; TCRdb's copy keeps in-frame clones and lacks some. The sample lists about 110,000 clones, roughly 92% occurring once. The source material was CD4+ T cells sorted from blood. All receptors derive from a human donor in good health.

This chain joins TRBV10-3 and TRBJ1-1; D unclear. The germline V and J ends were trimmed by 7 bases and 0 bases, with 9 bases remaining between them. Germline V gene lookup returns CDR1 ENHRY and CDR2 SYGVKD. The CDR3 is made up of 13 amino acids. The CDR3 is CAITRELNTEAFF. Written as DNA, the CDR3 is TGTGCCATCACGAGGGAATTGAACACTGAAGCTTTCTTT.

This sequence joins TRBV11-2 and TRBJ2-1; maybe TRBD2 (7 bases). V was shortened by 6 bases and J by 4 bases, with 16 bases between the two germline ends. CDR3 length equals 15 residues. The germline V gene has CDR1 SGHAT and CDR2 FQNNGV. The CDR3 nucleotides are TGTGCCAGCAGTCCCTCCCGGGGGGCTTACAATGAGCAGTTCTTC. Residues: CASSPSRGAYNEQFF.

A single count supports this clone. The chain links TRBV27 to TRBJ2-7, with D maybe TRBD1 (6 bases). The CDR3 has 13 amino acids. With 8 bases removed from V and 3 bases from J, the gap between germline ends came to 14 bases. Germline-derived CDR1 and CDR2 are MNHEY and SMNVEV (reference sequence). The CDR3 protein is CASGQGGDYEQYF. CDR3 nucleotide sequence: TGTGCCAGCGGACAAGGGGGTGACTACGAGCAGTACTTC.

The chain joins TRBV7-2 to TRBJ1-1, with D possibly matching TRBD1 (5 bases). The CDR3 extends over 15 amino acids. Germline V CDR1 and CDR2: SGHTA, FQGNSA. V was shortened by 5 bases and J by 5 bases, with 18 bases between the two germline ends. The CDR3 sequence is CASSLPPRDGTEAFF. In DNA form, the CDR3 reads TGTGCCAGCAGCCTACCACCCAGGGATGGAACTGAAGCTTTCTTT.

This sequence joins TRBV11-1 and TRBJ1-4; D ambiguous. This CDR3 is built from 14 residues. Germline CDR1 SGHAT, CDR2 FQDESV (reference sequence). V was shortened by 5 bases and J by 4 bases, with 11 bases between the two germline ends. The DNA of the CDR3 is TGTGCCAGCAGCCGGACGGAGGGTAATGAAAAACTGTTTTTT. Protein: CASSRTEGNEKLFF.

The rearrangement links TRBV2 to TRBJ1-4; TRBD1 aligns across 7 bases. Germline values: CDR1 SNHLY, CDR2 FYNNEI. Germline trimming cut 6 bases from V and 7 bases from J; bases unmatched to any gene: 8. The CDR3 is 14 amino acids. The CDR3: CASSEDRTSEKLFF. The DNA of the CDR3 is TGTGCCAGCAGCGAGGACAGGACGTCTGAAAAACTGTTTTTT.

CDR3 region: CASVRGGRLEQYF. CDR3 DNA sequence: TGTGCCAGCGTGCGAGGGGGGCGTCTCGAGCAGTACTTC. The rearrangement joins TRBV7-9 to TRBJ2-7, with D perhaps given as TRBD1 or TRBD2 (6 bases each). The CDR3 spans 13 residues. Germline CDR1 is SEHNR and CDR2 is FQNEAQ (reference sequence). V shed 8 bases and J shed 6 bases, with 17 bases lying between them.

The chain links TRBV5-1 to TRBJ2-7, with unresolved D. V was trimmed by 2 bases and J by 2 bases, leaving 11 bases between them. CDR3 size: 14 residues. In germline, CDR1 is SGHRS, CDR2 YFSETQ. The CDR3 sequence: CASSLGRLTYEQYF. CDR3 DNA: TGCGCCAGCAGCTTAGGGCGATTAACCTACGAGCAGTACTTC.

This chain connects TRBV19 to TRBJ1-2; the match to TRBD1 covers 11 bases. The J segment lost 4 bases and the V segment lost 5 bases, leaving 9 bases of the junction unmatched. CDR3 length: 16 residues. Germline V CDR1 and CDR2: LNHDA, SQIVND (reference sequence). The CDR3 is CASSSLDRGRAYGYTF. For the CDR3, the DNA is TGTGCCAGTAGTTCCTTGGACAGGGGGCGCGCCTATGGCTACACCTTC.

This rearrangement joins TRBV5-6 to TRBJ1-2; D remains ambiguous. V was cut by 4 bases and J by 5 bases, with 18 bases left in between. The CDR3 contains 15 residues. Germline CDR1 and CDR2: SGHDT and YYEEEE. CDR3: CASSPRTSPAYGYTF. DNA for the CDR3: TGTGCCAGCAGCCCGAGGACCAGCCCCGCTTATGGCTACACCTTC.

The CDR3 coding sequence is TGCGCCAGCAGCCCCGGTAGCAATCAGCCCCAGCATTTT. It translates to CASSPGSNQPQHF. V gene TRBV5-1 combines with J gene TRBJ1-5; D is undetermined. Germline-derived CDR1 and CDR2 are SGHRS and YFSETQ. There are 13 residues in the CDR3. The V gene lost 4 bases and the J gene lost 0 bases, with 5 bases spanning the gap.

This chain's CDR3 is CASSLGQQGGTDTQYF. The CDR3, as DNA: TGTGCCAGCAGCTTAGGACAGCAGGGAGGCACAGATACGCAGTATTTT. This chain uses TRBV11-2 with TRBJ2-3, with D perhaps being TRBD1 or TRBD2 (5 bases each). The germline gives CDR1 SGHAT, CDR2 FQNNGV. This CDR3 comprises 16 residues. The V and J ends lost 1 base and 1 base respectively, with 12 bases between them.

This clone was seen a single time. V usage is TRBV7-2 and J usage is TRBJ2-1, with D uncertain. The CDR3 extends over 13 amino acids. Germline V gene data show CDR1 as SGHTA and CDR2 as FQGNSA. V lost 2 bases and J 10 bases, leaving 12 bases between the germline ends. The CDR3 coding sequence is TGTGCCAGCAGCTTACAAGATTTTAGCGAGCAGTTCTTC. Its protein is CASSLQDFSEQFF.

This CDR3 is CASSEGIAGAGNTIYF. Written as DNA, the CDR3 is TGTGCCAGCAGTGAAGGAATTGCAGGGGCTGGAAACACCATATATTTT. The chain joins TRBV6-1 to TRBJ1-3; a weak D match, TRBD1 (6 bases). Germline CDR1 MNHNS, CDR2 SASEGT. V was cut by 1 base and J by 2 bases, with 12 bases left in between. The CDR3 has 16 residues.

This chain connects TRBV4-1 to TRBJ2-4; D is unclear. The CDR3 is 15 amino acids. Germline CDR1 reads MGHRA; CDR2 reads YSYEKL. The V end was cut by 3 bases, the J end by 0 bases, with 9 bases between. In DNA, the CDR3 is TGCGCCAGCAGCCACCTCAATCTAGCCAAAAACATTCAGTACTTC. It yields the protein CASSHLNLAKNIQYF.

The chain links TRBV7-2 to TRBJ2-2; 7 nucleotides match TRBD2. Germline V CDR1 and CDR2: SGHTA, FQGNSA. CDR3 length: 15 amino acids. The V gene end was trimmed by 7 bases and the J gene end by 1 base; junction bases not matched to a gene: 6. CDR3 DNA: TGTGCCAGCACCCGAGGACTAGGGAACACCGGGGAGCTGTTTTTT. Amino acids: CASTRGLGNTGELFF.

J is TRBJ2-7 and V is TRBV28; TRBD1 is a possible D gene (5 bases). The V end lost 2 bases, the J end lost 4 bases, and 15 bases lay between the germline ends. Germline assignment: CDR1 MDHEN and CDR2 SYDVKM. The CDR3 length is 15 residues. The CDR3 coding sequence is TGTGCCAGCAGTTTACCAGGGATTAATAAGTACGAGCAGTACTTC. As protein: CASSLPGINKYEQYF.

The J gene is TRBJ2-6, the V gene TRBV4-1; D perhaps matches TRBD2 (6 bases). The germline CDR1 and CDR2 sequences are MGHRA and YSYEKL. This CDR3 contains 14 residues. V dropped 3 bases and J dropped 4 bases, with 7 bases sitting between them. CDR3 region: CASSHAGGANVLTF. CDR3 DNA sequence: TGCGCCAGCAGCCATGCGGGGGGGGCCAACGTCCTGACTTTC.

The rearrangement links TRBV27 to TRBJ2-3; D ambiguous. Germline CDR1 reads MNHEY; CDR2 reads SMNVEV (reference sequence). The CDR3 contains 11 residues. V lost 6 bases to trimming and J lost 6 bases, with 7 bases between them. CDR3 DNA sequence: TGTGCCAGCAGGACCGTGGATACGCAGTATTTT. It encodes CASRTVDTQYF.

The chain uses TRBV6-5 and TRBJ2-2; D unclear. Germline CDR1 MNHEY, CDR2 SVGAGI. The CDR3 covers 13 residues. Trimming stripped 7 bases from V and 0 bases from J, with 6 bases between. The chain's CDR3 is CASTETNTGELFF. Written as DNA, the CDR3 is TGTGCCAGCACTGAAACGAACACCGGGGAGCTGTTTTTT.

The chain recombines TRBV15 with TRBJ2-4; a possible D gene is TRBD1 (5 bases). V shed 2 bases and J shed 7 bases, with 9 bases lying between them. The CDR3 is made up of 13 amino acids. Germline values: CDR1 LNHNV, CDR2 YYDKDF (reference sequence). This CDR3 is CATSRTDSNIQYF. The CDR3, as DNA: TGTGCCACCAGCAGAACTGACAGTAACATTCAGTACTTC.